Here is one T cell receptor (beta chain) with its context. Its target is not known. These data come from a study of beta chain features in type 1 diabetes. This CDR3 spans 16 amino acids. Germline CDR1 and CDR2: MNHEY and SVGAGI. Losses at the gene ends were 1 base for V and 4 bases for J; bases not matched to a gene: 9. What was sequenced were expressed TCRB transcripts, since all of the isolated RNA had been reverse transcribed. The table came from immunoSEQ multiplex PCR; TCRdb's copy has only in-frame clones and leaves some out. The sample has more than 250,000 clones; 20% are singletons. Study conclusions and caveats: All four CD4+ subsets of Type 1 diabetes patients contained TCRB CDR3s that were moderately but significantly shorter. Type 1 diabetes patients showed fewer insertions and more deletions at VDJ junctions.

The sequence derives from a woman aged 40-49 years with type 1 diabetes. The chain is built from TRBV6-5 and TRBJ1-2, with 7 bases matching TRBD1. Sequencing input: naive CD4+ T cells from blood. CDR3 sequence: CASSYFSPDRSYGYTF. DNA for the CDR3: TGTGCCAGCAGTTACTTCTCCCCGGACAGGTCCTATGGCTACACCTTC.